Listed below are T cell receptor beta chains from one sample, sequenced in a study of Graves' ophthalmopathy and Graves' hyperthyroidism. Using its own MiXCR run on the multiplex PCR reads, TCRdb lists one record per CDR3 protein. The repertoire includes around 1,000,000 distinct CDR3 sequences, less than 45% of them detected once, and 8.5% to 14% sits in the top ten. The sequencing sample was made of peripheral blood or thyroid tissue (not recorded which). These receptors originate from an adult man with Graves' hyperthyroidism. Both conserved end residues are part of each CDR3. The order of the fields is clone size, V gene, J gene, D gene, CDR3 DNA, CDR3 protein. D genes are given only for firm matches. Some rows have no size entry. The others give once, few or many, or a class for an expanded clone.

-	TRBV25-1	TRBJ2-2	TRBD2	TGTGCCAGCAGTGAATGGGGGGGGGTGTGG	CASSEWGGVW
few	TRBV12-3/TRBV12-4	TRBJ1-6	-	TGTGCCAGCAGTTTAAAGGGGCCTAATTCACCCCTCCACTTT	CASSLKGPNSPLHF
many	TRBV7-2	TRBJ2-7	-	TGTGCCAGCACCCGGGGCCCCCCGGCCCACGAGCAGTACTTC	CASTRGPPAHEQYF
-	TRBV19	TRBJ2-7	TRBD1	TGCGCCAGCAGCCAAGCCCCACCGGACAGGGACCCTCCGAGATACGAGCAGTACTTC	CASSQAPPDRDPPRYEQYF
-	TRBV11-2	TRBJ2-7	TRBD1	TGTGCCAGCAGCTTAGGGGCAGGGGGCGACGAGCAGCACTTC	CASSLGAGGDEQHF
few	TRBV13	TRBJ2-7	TRBD2	TGTGCCAGCAGCTTAGCCTTGGCCGGGACTAGCGGCGAGCAGTACTTC	CASSLALAGTSGEQYF
many	TRBV7-9	TRBJ2-7	-	TGTGCCAGCAGCTTCGATTTAAAACCTTACGAGCAGTACTTC	CASSFDLKPYEQYF
-	TRBV28	TRBJ1-1	-	TGTGCCAGCAGTGGTGACGGAAGGAACACTGAAGCTTTCTTT	CASSGDGRNTEAFF
-	TRBV5-8	TRBJ2-6	-	TGTGCCAGCAGCTCCGGGACGATTGGGGCCAACGTCCTGACTTTC	CASSSGTIGANVLTF
-	TRBV11-2	TRBJ2-7	TRBD2	TGTGCCAGCAGTTATGAGGTTCGGCGGGAGGGCAGCGAGCAGTACTTC	CASSYEVRREGSEQYF
many	TRBV12-3/TRBV12-4	TRBJ2-7	TRBD1	TGTGCCAGCAGAGCACAGGGGGTTAACGAGCAGTACTTC	CASRAQGVNEQYF
few	TRBV20-1	TRBJ2-5	TRBD2	TGCAGTGCTGCGGACGGAGGGACTAGCGGGATGAGGACCCAGTACTTC	CSAADGGTSGMRTQYF
-	TRBV30	TRBJ1-5	-	TGTGCCTGGGGGGCCGGGGTCAATCAGCCCCAGCATTTT	CAWGAGVNQPQHF
once	TRBV15	TRBJ2-5	TRBD1	TGTGCCACCAGCGGCTACAGGGGGTCCCAAGAGACCCAGTACTTC	CATSGYRGSQETQYF